A single sample is the source of the 9 T cell receptor beta chains below, sequenced in a study of blood T cell repertoires in COVID-19. Data came from immunoSEQ multiplex PCR; TCRdb stores just in-frame clones and leaves some out. The data show roughly 150,000 clones, over 65% seen once. Material: PBMCs or T cells enriched from blood (not recorded which). These receptors originate from a woman aged 45-60 years who had recovered from COVID-19.

This chain joins TRBV5-1 and TRBJ2-7; D is undetermined. Germline V lookup: CDR1 SGHRS, CDR2 YFSETQ. The V and J ends lost 0 bases and 1 base respectively, with 11 bases between them. The CDR3 has 15 amino acids. CDR3: CASSLVAGASYEQYF. CDR3 DNA: TGCGCCAGCAGCTTGGTTGCTGGAGCATCCTACGAGCAGTACTTC. The full variable domain, with the rest looked up from reference TRBV5-1 and TRBJ2-7, is KAGVTQTPRYLIKTRGQQVTLSCSPISGHRSVSWYQQTPGQGLQFLFEYFSETQRNKGNFPGRFSGRQFSNSRSEMNVSTLELGDSALYLCASSLVAGASYEQYFGPGTRLTVT.

The chain is built from TRBV2 and TRBJ2-5; no clear D. V lost 10 bases, J lost 2 bases, and 14 bases lay in between. This CDR3 is built from 13 residues. Germline CDR1 and CDR2: SNHLY and FYNNEI. CDR3 residues: CATHRRVQETQYF. CDR3 sequence (DNA): TGTGCCACCCATAGGAGAGTACAAGAGACCCAGTACTTC.

The CDR3 is CASSIDFTGNQPQHF. The CDR3, as DNA: TGTGCCAGTAGTATAGATTTCACAGGCAATCAGCCCCAGCATTTT. The chain is built from TRBV19 and TRBJ1-5, with D hard to call. Germline CDR1 and CDR2: LNHDA and SQIVND (reference sequence). The CDR3 contains 15 residues. The V and J ends lost 0 bases and 2 bases respectively, with 8 bases between them.

The CDR3 DNA follows: TGTGCCAGCAGCTTAAACCCCTCCATAGGGGGCAACTATGGCTACACCTTC. As protein: CASSLNPSIGGNYGYTF. The J gene is TRBJ1-2, the V gene TRBV7-8; TRBD1 matches 7 bases. Germline V gene sequence: CDR1 SGHVS, CDR2 FQNEAQ. Trimming removed 2 bases from V and 2 bases from J; junction bases left unmatched: 11. The CDR3 has 17 amino acids.

Turning to this clone: One end of the junction is discordant with germline, which a read error may explain. The chain couples TRBV7-9 to TRBJ1-4; D call uncertain. The CDR3 covers 14 residues. Germline CDR1 SEHNR, CDR2 FQNEAQ (reference sequence). This chain's CDR3 is CVSTSETRGEKLFF. The CDR3 DNA reads as TGTGTCAGCACCTCCGAGACCAGAGGAGAAAAACTGTTTTTT.

This clone was recorded only once. The V call is TRBV12-3 or TRBV12-4, the J call TRBJ2-7, with D hard to call. Trimming took 1 base from V and 3 from J, leaving 7 bases between them. The CDR3 is made up of 13 amino acids. CDR3 residues: CASSLGQVYEQYV. The CDR3 DNA follows: TGTGCCAGCAGTTTAGGTCAGGTCTACGAGCAGTACGTC.

The chain carries TRBV7-9 and TRBJ1-4; 8 bases match TRBD1. The CDR3 sequence is 15 residues long. The germline CDR1 and CDR2 sequences are SEHNR and FQNEAQ (reference sequence). V dropped 1 base and J dropped 6; count of bases not matched to a gene: 4. The CDR3 sequence is CASSLGRGRDEKLFF. Here the CDR3 DNA reads TGTGCCAGCAGCTTAGGCAGGGGGCGGGATGAAAAACTGTTTTTT.

This clone was seen a single time. This chain joins TRBV7-9 and TRBJ2-7; no clear D gene. Between the trimmed V and J ends, which lost 1 base and 3 bases, there was a span of 7 bases. This CDR3 has 13 residues. CDR1 is SEHNR and CDR2 is FQNEAQ in the germline V gene (reference sequence). Here the CDR3 DNA reads TGTGCCAGCAGCTTAGTCTGGAGCTACGAGCAGTACTTC. It codes for CASSLVWSYEQYF.

The chain is built from TRBV2 and TRBJ2-1; 10 bases align to TRBD1. The junction had 12 bases not matched to a gene; V was cut back by 7 bases and J by 0 bases. In germline, CDR1 is SNHLY, CDR2 FYNNEI. This CDR3 comprises 18 residues. DNA of the CDR3: TGTGCCAGCACCCCGGGACAGGGGTCATATAGCTCCTACAATGAGCAGTTCTTC. Amino acid sequence: CASTPGQGSYSSYNEQFF.